This is a list of T cell receptor beta chains from one sample in a study of blood T cell repertoires in COVID-19. The data were produced by immunoSEQ multiplex PCR, yet TCRdb's version contains in-frame clones alone and is incomplete. The sample has around 360,000 clones; more than 70% are singletons. Material for sequencing was peripheral blood. The receptor source for this set is a woman aged 25 to 39 with COVID-19, enrolled during active disease. CDR3s include the opening cysteine and the closing phenylalanine or tryptophan. D genes are given only for firm matches. For some rows the clone size is stated as once, few or many, or as a class when expanded; others skip it.

d_call	j_call	clone_size	v_call	cdr3_aa	cdr3_nt
TRBD2	TRBJ2-1	NA	TRBV18	CASSPPGLAGYNEQFF	TGTGCCAGCTCACCACCTGGACTAGCGGGGTACAATGAGCAGTTCTTC
NA	TRBJ2-7	NA	TRBV19	CASSIGGKVDEQYF	TGTGCCAGTAGTATAGGAGGGAAAGTTGACGAGCAGTACTTC
NA	TRBJ2-7	NA	TRBV6-5	CASRSGTTPYEQYF	TGTGCCAGCAGATCCGGGACAACTCCCTACGAGCAGTACTTC
NA	TRBJ2-6	NA	TRBV6-5	CASSYFGGAGANVLTF	TGTGCCAGCAGTTACTTCGGGGGAGCTGGGGCCAACGTCCTGACTTTC
NA	TRBJ1-1	NA	TRBV6-5	CASSIRTATEAFF	TGTGCCAGCAGTATACGGACAGCTACTGAAGCTTTCTTT
TRBD1	TRBJ2-3	NA	TRBV28	CASSFRGRGDTQYF	TGTGCCAGCAGTTTCAGGGGGCGGGGAGATACGCAGTATTTT
NA	TRBJ2-7	many	TRBV12-3/TRBV12-4	CASSPGVHEQYF	TGTGCCAGCAGTCCAGGGGTTCACGAGCAGTACTTC
NA	TRBJ2-7	NA	TRBV27	CASSLSSGSKQYF	TGTGCCAGCAGTTTATCCTCCGGGAGCAAGCAGTACTTC
NA	TRBJ1-1	NA	TRBV14	CASSQIGGVFF	TGTGCCAGCAGCCAAATTGGGGGGGTTTTCTTT
TRBD2	TRBJ2-1	NA	TRBV9	CASSVGGRAGGRYNEQFF	TGTGCCAGCAGCGTAGGGGGCCGAGCGGGAGGGAGGTACAATGAGCAGTTCTTC
NA	TRBJ1-4	NA	TRBV3-1/TRBV3-2	CASSQGTSGRDEKLFF	TGTGCCAGCAGCCAAGGGACGTCTGGCAGGGATGAAAAACTGTTTTTT
NA	TRBJ2-1	NA	TRBV30	CAWSLAPLGEQFF	TGTGCCTGGAGCCTAGCGCCCCTGGGAGAGCAGTTCTTC
TRBD2	TRBJ2-7	NA	TRBV5-1	CASSLEPAGGPFEQYF	TGCGCCAGCAGCTTGGAGCCAGCGGGAGGCCCCTTCGAGCAGTACTTC
NA	TRBJ2-7	NA	TRBV28	CASSSAIFTGEQYF	TGTGCCAGCAGTTCCGCGATCTTCACCGGGGAGCAGTACTTC
NA	TRBJ2-2	NA	TRBV7-9	CAGRREPNTGELFF	TGTGCCGGTCGTCGGGAACCCAACACCGGGGAGCTGTTTTTT
NA	TRBJ1-5	NA	TRBV18	CASSSGLQPQHF	TGTGCCAGCTCCTCGGGTCTTCAGCCCCAGCATTTT
TRBD2	TRBJ2-2	NA	TRBV2	CASSEVRRASGRERELFF	TGTGCCAGCAGTGAAGTCCGAAGGGCTAGCGGGAGGGAGAGGGAGCTGTTTTTT
TRBD1	TRBJ1-2	NA	TRBV19	CASSTDRGDGYTF	TGTGCCAGTAGTACTGACAGGGGCGATGGCTACACCTTC
NA	TRBJ2-7	NA	TRBV4-3	CASSHGGNRYEQYF	TGCGCCAGCAGCCACGGCGGGAACCGTTACGAGCAGTACTTC
TRBD1	TRBJ2-7	NA	TRBV9	CASSVGGQATYEQYF	TGTGCCAGCAGCGTAGGGGGACAGGCAACCTACGAGCAGTACTTC
TRBD1	TRBJ2-2	NA	TRBV27	CASSFRGPDTGELFF	TGTGCCAGCAGTTTCAGGGGGCCCGACACCGGGGAGCTGTTTTTT
TRBD2	TRBJ2-1	few	TRBV2	CASSETTSRYNEQFF	TGTGCCAGCAGTGAAACGACTAGCAGATACAATGAGCAGTTCTTC
TRBD1	TRBJ1-3	NA	TRBV7-6	CASSWTGGSSGNTIYF	TGTGCCAGCAGCTGGACAGGGGGGAGCTCTGGAAACACCATATATTTT
TRBD1	TRBJ2-7	many	TRBV14	CASSQDKQGNYEQYF	TGTGCCAGCAGCCAAGATAAACAGGGGAACTACGAGCAGTACTTC
TRBD2	TRBJ2-3	few	TRBV5-1	CASSWRLAGGTDTQYF	TGCGCCAGCAGCTGGAGACTAGCGGGGGGCACAGATACGCAGTATTTT
NA	TRBJ1-5	NA	TRBV19	CASSLGVATNQPQHF	TGTGCCAGTTCTCTCGGGGTGGCCACAAATCAGCCCCAGCATTTT
TRBD1	TRBJ1-5	NA	TRBV6-5	CASKTSRGRNQPQHF	TGTGCCAGCAAGACGAGCAGGGGGAGGAATCAGCCCCAGCATTTT
TRBD2	TRBJ2-1	NA	TRBV29-1	CSVGKLAGVYNEQFF	TGCAGCGTAGGGAAACTAGCGGGAGTCTACAATGAGCAGTTCTTC
NA	TRBJ1-2	once	TRBV7-2	CASSLGRGMVDGYTF	TGTGCCAGCAGCTTAGGCAGGGGAATGGTCGATGGCTACACCTTC
TRBD2	TRBJ2-5	NA	TRBV30	CAWSVRSIGLAGGEETQYF	TGTGCCTGGAGTGTCCGGTCCATTGGACTAGCGGGAGGGGAAGAGACCCAGTACTTC
TRBD2	TRBJ2-7	NA	TRBV29-1	CSVSRGSYEQYF	TGCAGCGTCTCCCGCGGGAGCTACGAGCAGTACTTC
NA	TRBJ2-7	NA	TRBV10-3	CAISESAGSGYEQYF	TGTGCCATCAGTGAGAGTGCAGGGTCGGGCTACGAGCAGTACTTC
TRBD2	TRBJ2-1	NA	TRBV18	CASSPAVRGREVGEQFF	TGTGCCAGCTCACCAGCAGTGAGGGGACGGGAGGTCGGTGAGCAGTTCTTC
TRBD1	TRBJ2-1	NA	TRBV7-9	CASSLIRDRVHEQFF	TGTGCCAGCAGCCTCATCCGGGACAGGGTCCATGAGCAGTTCTTC
TRBD2	TRBJ2-1	NA	TRBV5-1	CASSLVVAGGPEGNEQFF	TGCGCCAGCAGCTTGGTGGTAGCGGGAGGGCCGGAGGGCAATGAGCAGTTCTTC
TRBD2	TRBJ2-1	NA	TRBV19	CASTLLAGGPGEQFF	TGTGCCAGTACCTTACTAGCGGGAGGGCCCGGCGAGCAGTTCTTC
NA	TRBJ1-5	NA	TRBV7-9	CASSQGFNQPQHF	TGTGCCAGCAGCCAGGGTTTCAATCAGCCCCAGCATTTT
TRBD2	TRBJ2-3	NA	TRBV6-6	CASSYSAGADTQYF	TGTGCCAGCAGTTACTCAGCGGGAGCAGATACGCAGTATTTT
NA	TRBJ2-7	NA	TRBV9	CASSVGTTGEGEQYF	TGTGCCAGCAGCGTAGGAACGACAGGGGAGGGGGAGCAGTACTTC
NA	TRBJ1-1	NA	TRBV5-1	CASSLVSNTEAFF	TGCGCCAGCAGCTTGGTGAGTAACACTGAAGCTTTCTTT
TRBD1	TRBJ2-7	NA	TRBV6-5	CASGRGDRVTYEQYF	TGTGCCAGCGGCAGAGGGGACAGGGTCACCTACGAGCAGTACTTC